The sequence of this T cell receptor beta chain was determined in a study of beta chain features in type 1 diabetes. Points from the study as a whole: In all four CD4+ subsets, TCRB CDR3 length was significantly, moderately reduced in type 1 diabetes.

Regarding this clone: Its antigen is not known.

Investigators reverse transcribed all isolated RNA, so they sequenced expressed TCRB transcripts. The assay was immunoSEQ multiplex PCR, and TCRdb's table has in-frame clones only and misses some. The data contain a few hundred thousand clones, roughly a tenth of them singletons. The receptor was derived from a man in his thirties or forties with type 1 diabetes. The sequenced sample was naive CD4+ T cells from blood.

CDR3 loop: CASSVWTNQPQHF. The CDR3 region has the DNA TGTGCCAGCAGCGTCTGGACTAATCAGCCCCAGCATTTT. The chain uses TRBV7-2 and TRBJ1-5; D gene ambiguous. V was trimmed by 5 bases and J by 4 bases, leaving 9 bases between them. In germline, CDR1 is SGHTA, CDR2 FQGNSA. The CDR3 spans 13 residues.